This T cell receptor beta chain stems from a study of T cell repertoires in cytomegalovirus infection. CDR1 and CDR2 (germline): LNHDA, SQIVND (reference sequence). The CDR3 runs 15 residues. Trimming removed 7 bases from V and 7 bases from J; junction bases left unmatched: 9. Using its own MiXCR run on the reads, TCRdb lists one record per CDR3 protein. The sample shows 40,000 to 55,000 distinct CDR3 sequences, about 21% of them seen only once. This clonotype turned up a few times. Its target is not known. This sample comprised CD8+ T cells from cultured PBMCs, obtained from culture after CMV antigen stimulation. This chain links TRBV19 with TRBJ1-5, with 11 positions matching TRBD1. The clonotype was recovered from a human donor in good health (CMV status not recorded). Some clones in this sample may be carry-over from other donors' samples. The CDR3, as DNA: TGTGCCAGTACCGGACAGGGGGCGATAGGACAGCCCCAGCATTTT. Translation gives CASTGQGAIGQPQHF.